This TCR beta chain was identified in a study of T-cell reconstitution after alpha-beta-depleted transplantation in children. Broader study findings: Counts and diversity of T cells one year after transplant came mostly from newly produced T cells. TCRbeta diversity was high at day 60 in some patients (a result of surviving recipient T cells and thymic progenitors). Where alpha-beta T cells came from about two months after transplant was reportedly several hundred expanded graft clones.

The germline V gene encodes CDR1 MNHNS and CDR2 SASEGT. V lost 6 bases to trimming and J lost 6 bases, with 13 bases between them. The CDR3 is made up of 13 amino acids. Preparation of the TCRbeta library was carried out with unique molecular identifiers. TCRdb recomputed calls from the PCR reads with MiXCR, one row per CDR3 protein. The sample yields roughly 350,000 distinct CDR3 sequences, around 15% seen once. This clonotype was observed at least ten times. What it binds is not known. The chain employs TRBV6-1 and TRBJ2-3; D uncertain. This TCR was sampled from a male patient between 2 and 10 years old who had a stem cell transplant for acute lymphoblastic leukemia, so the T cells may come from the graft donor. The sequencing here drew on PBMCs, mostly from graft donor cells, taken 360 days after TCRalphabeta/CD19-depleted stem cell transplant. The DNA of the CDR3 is TGTGCCAGCAGCTTGTTTTTGAGGGATACGCAGTATTTT. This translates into CASSLFLRDTQYF.